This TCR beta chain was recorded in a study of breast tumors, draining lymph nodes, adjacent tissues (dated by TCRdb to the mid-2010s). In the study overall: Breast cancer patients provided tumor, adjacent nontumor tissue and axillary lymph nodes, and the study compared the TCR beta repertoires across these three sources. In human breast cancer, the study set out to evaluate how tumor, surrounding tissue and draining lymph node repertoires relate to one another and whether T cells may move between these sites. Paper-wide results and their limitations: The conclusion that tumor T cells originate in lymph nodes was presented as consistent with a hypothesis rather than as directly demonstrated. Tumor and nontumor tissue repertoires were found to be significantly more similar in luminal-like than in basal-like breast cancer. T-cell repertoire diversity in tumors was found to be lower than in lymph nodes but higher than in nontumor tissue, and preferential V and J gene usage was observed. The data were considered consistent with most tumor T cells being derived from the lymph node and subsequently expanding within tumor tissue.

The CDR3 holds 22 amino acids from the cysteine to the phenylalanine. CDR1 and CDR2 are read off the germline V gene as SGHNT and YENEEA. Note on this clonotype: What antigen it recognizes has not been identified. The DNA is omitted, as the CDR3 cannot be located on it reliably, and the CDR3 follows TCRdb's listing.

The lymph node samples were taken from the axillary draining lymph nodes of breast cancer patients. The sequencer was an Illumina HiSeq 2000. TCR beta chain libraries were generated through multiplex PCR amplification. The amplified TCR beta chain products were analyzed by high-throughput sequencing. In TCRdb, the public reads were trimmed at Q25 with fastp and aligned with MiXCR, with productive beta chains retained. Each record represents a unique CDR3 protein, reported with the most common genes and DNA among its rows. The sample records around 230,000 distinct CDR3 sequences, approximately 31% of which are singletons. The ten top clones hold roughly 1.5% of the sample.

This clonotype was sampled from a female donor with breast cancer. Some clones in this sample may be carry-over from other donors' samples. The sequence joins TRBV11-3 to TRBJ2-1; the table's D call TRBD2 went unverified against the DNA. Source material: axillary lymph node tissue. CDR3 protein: CASSFYICSARGLAGLSNEQFF.